What follows describes a single T cell receptor (beta chain). Original processing notes: It was from reference gene primer amplification that nucleated cell counts were estimated. Data came from immunoSEQ multiplex PCR; TCRdb stores just in-frame clones and leaves some out. The V and J calls and the clone size are those of that table, but D and trimming were determined from the DNA. The data hold about 220,000 clones, with around four fifths observed a single time. These data originate in a study of blood T cell repertoires in COVID-19. Study-wide background: COVID-19 samples, acute and convalescent, were from the United States, Italy and Spain. PBMCs, B-cell-depleted T cells, or T cells provided the cDNA or gDNA that made up the material.

Germline V lookup: CDR1 KGHSH, CDR2 LQKENI. V shed 5 bases and J 2 bases; nucleotides not matched to a gene: 3. The CDR3 covers 15 residues. The TCR was taken from a man aged 25 to 45 with active or convalescent COVID-19. This sequence joins TRBV18 and TRBJ2-6; 7 positions agree with TRBD1. The source material was peripheral blood. The CDR3, as DNA: TGTGCCAGCTCAGCCCAGGGGGCTGGGGCCAACGTCCTGACTTTC. This codes for CASSAQGAGANVLTF.